This TCR beta chain was observed in a study of T cell repertoires in cytomegalovirus infection. Overall study context: It can be stated that public TCR beta signatures indicated CMV infection as well as a matching HLA type. Whole-study results and caveats: HLA-C-restricted CMV-specific TCR beta clonotypes were dominant in the ex vivo response. Carriers of CMV and the relevant HLA type were discriminated by public TCR beta frequency.

With regard to this clonotype: Its antigen is unknown.

TCRdb fed the reads into MiXCR, producing one record per CDR3 protein. The sample lists around 450,000 distinct CDR3 sequences, approximately 10% seen once, with 10% to 13% in the top ten. The CDR3 has 16 residues. CDR1 and CDR2 from the germline V gene are SGHRS and YFSETQ. Deletions cut 2 bases from V and 2 bases from J, with 15 bases between. This chain uses TRBV5-1 with TRBJ2-3; weak D call: TRBD2 (7 bases). The receptor's source is a human donor in good health (CMV status not recorded). Some clones in this sample may be carry-over from other donors' samples. Material: PBMCs. The CDR3 nucleotides read TGCGCCAGCAGCTTTACGGCGGGGGCCTTCACAGATACGCAGTATTTT. This gives the protein CASSFTAGAFTDTQYF.